These 29 T cell receptor beta chains originate from one sample sequenced in a study of OX40 agonist ivuxolimab in advanced cancers. Some clones are missing from TCRdb's copy, which holds only in-frame ones; the method was immunoSEQ multiplex PCR. This sample carries tens of thousands of clones, around 90% of them seen once, and the ten largest clones take approximately 2%. Here the sequenced sample was CD4+ or CD8+ T cells sorted from blood, taken in a trial of the OX40 agonist ivuxolimab. The receptors were gathered from an adult with an advanced solid tumor such as melanoma, head and neck, liver or kidney cancer.

V usage is TRBV2 and J usage is TRBJ1-5; 9 bases align to TRBD1. The CDR3 contains 15 residues. Per germline, CDR1 SNHLY and CDR2 FYNNEI. Germline trimming cut 2 bases from V and 4 bases from J; bases unmatched to any gene: 3. The CDR3, as DNA: TGTGCCAGCAGTGAATACGGACAGGGGAATCAGCCCCAGCATTTT. It yields the protein CASSEYGQGNQPQHF.

V gene TRBV7-9 combines with J gene TRBJ2-5, with TRBD1 matching 7 bases. This CDR3 contains 14 residues. V shed 8 bases and J 2 bases; nucleotides not matched to a gene: 8. Germline V gene data show CDR1 as SEHNR and CDR2 as FQNEAQ (reference sequence). The CDR3 spells CASRGTASQETQYF. The CDR3 DNA sequence: TGTGCCAGCCGAGGGACAGCGTCTCAAGAGACCCAGTACTTC.

A single count supports this clone. The rearrangement links TRBV27 to TRBJ2-3; 9 positions match TRBD2. V dropped 1 base and J dropped 3; count of bases not matched to a gene: 5. CDR3 size: 16 residues. Per the germline V gene, CDR1 is MNHEY and CDR2 is SMNVEV (reference sequence). The CDR3 DNA is TGTGCCAGCAGTTTATACTTAGCGGGGGTAACAGATACGCAGTATTTT. Translation gives CASSLYLAGVTDTQYF.

The chain has TRBV4-1 and TRBJ2-7, with D unresolved. Per the germline V gene, CDR1 is MGHRA and CDR2 is YSYEKL. This CDR3 comprises 14 residues. Between the trimmed V and J ends, which lost 1 base and 0 bases, there was a span of 7 bases. CDR3 nucleotides: TGCGCCAGCAGCCAAGCTTGGAGCTCCTACGAGCAGTACTTC. This sequence encodes CASSQAWSSYEQYF.

This chain connects TRBV10-3 to TRBJ2-7; 12 nucleotides line up with TRBD1. Germline V lookup: CDR1 ENHRY, CDR2 SYGVKD. The ends lost 4 bases at V and 5 bases at J; junction bases unmatched: 12. This CDR3 is built from 17 residues. The CDR3 here is CAISGPPGQGALNEQYF. The CDR3 bases are TGTGCCATCAGTGGACCTCCGGGACAGGGGGCGCTCAACGAGCAGTACTTC.

The chain recombines TRBV20-1 with TRBJ2-1, with D uncertain. The germline V gene encodes CDR1 DFQATT and CDR2 SNEGSKA (reference sequence). This CDR3 comprises 11 residues. The V gene lost 0 bases and the J gene lost 10 bases, with 7 bases spanning the gap. In DNA form, the CDR3 reads TGCAGTGCTAGAGATGACCCGGAGCAGTTCTTC. It specifies CSARDDPEQFF.

The chain combines TRBV18 with TRBJ1-5; weak D call: TRBD1 (5 bases). The V gene lost 5 bases and the J gene lost 7 bases, with 15 bases spanning the gap. CDR3 length equals 14 residues. CDR1 KGHSH and CDR2 LQKENI come from the germline V gene. CDR3 bases: TGTGCCAGCTCAAGAACCGGGGCGATGCAGCCCCAGCATTTT. It codes for CASSRTGAMQPQHF.

The V gene is TRBV10-3, the J gene TRBJ1-1; no reliable D call. V was cut by 0 bases and J by 2 bases, with 4 bases left in between. Per germline, CDR1 ENHRY and CDR2 SYGVKD. CDR3 size: 13 residues. The CDR3 DNA reads TGTGCCATCAGTGAGTCGAGCAACACTGAAGCTTTCTTT. It translates to CAISESSNTEAFF.

The rearrangement links TRBV5-1 to TRBJ2-1; 12 nucleotides line up with TRBD2. Germline V gene lookup returns CDR1 SGHRS and CDR2 YFSETQ. J lost 8 bases, V lost 3 bases, and 6 bases had no gene match. CDR3 length: 15 residues. The CDR3: CASSSTSGSGDEQFF. CDR3 bases: TGCGCCAGCAGCTCGACTAGCGGGAGTGGCGATGAGCAGTTCTTC. The entire variable domain, with the rest obtained from reference TRBV5-1 and TRBJ2-1, is as follows: KAGVTQTPRYLIKTRGQQVTLSCSPISGHRSVSWYQQTPGQGLQFLFEYFSETQRNKGNFPGRFSGRQFSNSRSEMNVSTLELGDSALYLCASSSTSGSGDEQFFGPGTRLTVL.

The chain has TRBV10-1 and TRBJ1-2, with D possibly TRBD1 on 5 matching bases. Trimming took 6 bases from V and 0 from J, leaving 17 bases between them. This CDR3 comprises 16 residues. Looked up from germline, CDR1 is WNHNN and CDR2 is SYGVQD (reference sequence). The CDR3 sequence is CASRGFWGIANYGYTF. DNA for the CDR3: TGCGCCAGCAGGGGGTTTTGGGGGATAGCTAACTATGGCTACACCTTC.

The gene calls are TRBV5-4 and TRBJ2-3; TRBD2 matches at 10 bases. V was clipped by 0 bases and J by 2 bases; unmatched bases: 6. CDR3 length: 17 residues. Germline V CDR1 and CDR2: SGHNT, YYREEE (reference sequence). The DNA of the CDR3 is TGTGCCAGCAGCTTGGTCCGACTAGCGGGTCCCACAGATACGCAGTATTTT. Translating gives CASSLVRLAGPTDTQYF. The full variable domain, in which reference TRBV5-4 and TRBJ2-3 provide the parts outside the CDR3, is ETGVTQSPTHLIKTRGQQVTLRCSSQSGHNTVSWYQQALGQGPQFIFQYYREEENGRGNFPPRFSGLQFPNYSSELNVNALELDDSALYLCASSLVRLAGPTDTQYFGPGTRLTVL.

This chain connects TRBV5-1 to TRBJ2-7, with D tentatively TRBD2 (6 bases). Trimming removed 2 bases at V and 6 bases at J, with 21 bases between. CDR1 is SGHRS and CDR2 is YFSETQ in the germline V gene. The CDR3 covers 16 residues. The CDR3 sequence is CASSLGRDSRGGEQYF. The CDR3 nucleotides are TGCGCCAGCAGCTTAGGCCGGGATTCGAGGGGAGGCGAGCAGTACTTC.

The V gene is TRBV16, the J gene TRBJ2-3, with D possibly called TRBD1 or TRBD2 (5 bases each). V was trimmed by 2 bases and J by 5 bases, leaving 5 bases between them. Germline values: CDR1 KGHSY, CDR2 FQNENV. CDR3 length: 12 amino acids. The CDR3 DNA follows: TGTGCCAGCAGCCAAGGGGGAGATACGCAGTATTTT. Translating gives CASSQGGDTQYF. Combining the CDR3 with reference TRBV16 and TRBJ2-3 gives the whole variable domain GEEVAQTPKHLVRGEGQKAKLYCAPIKGHSYVFWYQQVLKNEFKFLISFQNENVFDETGMPKERFSAKCLPNSPCSLEIQATKLEDSAVYFCASSQGGDTQYFGPGTRLTVL.

The chain has TRBV6-4 and TRBJ1-3; unclear D gene. The germline V gene encodes CDR1 MRHNA and CDR2 SNTAGT. The V end was cut by 8 bases, the J end by 0 bases, with 5 bases between. The CDR3 loop spans 12 amino acids. CDR3 bases: TGTGCCAGCCCCAGCTCTGGAAACACCATATATTTT. Protein product: CASPSSGNTIYF.

In this sample, this clone turned up a few times. This sequence joins TRBV5-4 and TRBJ1-6, with a tentative D call TRBD1 (6 bases). The V gene lost 0 bases and the J gene lost 9 bases, with 10 bases spanning the gap. CDR3 length: 14 amino acids. The germline gives CDR1 SGHNT, CDR2 YYREEE (reference sequence). As DNA, the CDR3 is TGTGCCAGCAGCTTGGGACAGGTGTCTTCACCCCTCCACTTT. Protein: CASSLGQVSSPLHF.

CDR3 bases: TGTGCCAGCTCACCAGATTCAGGGGGGCGTCAGCCCCAGCATTTT. Amino acid sequence: CASSPDSGGRQPQHF. The V call is TRBV18, the J call TRBJ1-5; 7 bases match TRBD1. This CDR3 spans 15 amino acids. The germline CDR1 and CDR2 sequences are KGHSH and LQKENI. V shed 2 bases and J 6 bases; nucleotides not matched to a gene: 7.

The chain couples TRBV11-2 to TRBJ1-1; 11 nucleotides agree with TRBD1. The CDR3 totals 13 residues. With 5 bases clipped from V and 10 bases from J, the junction kept 6 bases outside the gene matches. Germline CDR1 SGHAT, CDR2 FQNNGV. CDR3 sequence reads: CASSQGQGARAFF. Here the CDR3 DNA reads TGTGCCAGCAGCCAAGGACAGGGGGCGCGAGCTTTCTTT.

V and J are TRBV14 and TRBJ2-1; 15 bases fit TRBD2. This CDR3 contains 22 residues. Per the germline V gene, CDR1 is SGHDN and CDR2 is FVKESK. Unmatched junction bases numbered 16, after V lost 0 bases and J lost 4 bases. CDR3 coding DNA: TGTGCCAGCAGCCAAGATCTTTGGACTAGCGGGGGGGCCTGGAATTTATACAATGAGCAGTTCTTC. Amino acids: CASSQDLWTSGGAWNLYNEQFF.

Only a few counts were recorded for this clone. CDR3 residues: CAISGGRGTTDTQYF. The CDR3 nucleotides read TGTGCCATCAGTGGAGGGCGCGGGACGACAGATACGCAGTATTTT. The chain uses TRBV10-3 and TRBJ2-3, with D perhaps matching TRBD2 (6 bases). CDR3 length: 15 residues. V dropped 4 bases and J dropped 3 bases, with 14 bases sitting between them. In germline, CDR1 is ENHRY, CDR2 SYGVKD.

This chain connects TRBV5-4 to TRBJ2-1; TRBD1 might be the D (5 bases). The CDR3 spans 14 residues. Trimming left V 1 base short and J 4 bases short, with 9 bases between. Germline assignment: CDR1 SGHNT and CDR2 YYREEE (reference sequence). CDR3 coding DNA: TGTGCCAGCAGCTTGCGACAGAAATACAATGAGCAGTTCTTC. Translating it yields CASSLRQKYNEQFF.

The CDR3 reads CASSFGGARTDTQYF. DNA for the CDR3: TGTGCCAGCAGCTTCGGCGGGGCACGCACAGATACGCAGTATTTT. This chain connects TRBV11-1 to TRBJ2-3, with D possibly matching TRBD2 (6 bases). The germline V gene has CDR1 SGHAT and CDR2 FQDESV (reference sequence). Trimming removed 3 bases from V and 1 base from J, with 11 bases in between. The CDR3 loop spans 15 amino acids.

The chain couples TRBV10-3 to TRBJ2-3; 12 nucleotides agree with TRBD2. J was trimmed by 3 bases and V by 6 bases; bases with no gene match: 4. Germline CDR1 and CDR2: ENHRY and SYGVKD. This CDR3 comprises 15 residues. This chain's CDR3 is CAISPTSGRTDTQYF. Here the CDR3 DNA reads TGTGCCATCAGCCCGACTAGCGGGAGAACAGATACGCAGTATTTT.

The chain recombines TRBV4-3 with TRBJ2-7, with unresolved D. The V end was cut by 0 bases, the J end by 3 bases, with 12 bases between. Germline V lookup: CDR1 LGHNA, CDR2 YSLEER. The CDR3 has 15 residues. Here the CDR3 DNA reads TGCGCCAGCAGCCAAGAAAAGCAGGCACGCTACGAGCAGTACTTC. Amino acid sequence: CASSQEKQARYEQYF.

The chain couples TRBV9 to TRBJ2-2; TRBD1 is a possible D gene (6 bases). Trimming took 3 bases from V and 1 from J, leaving 7 bases between them. The CDR3 totals 14 residues. In germline, CDR1 is SGDLS, CDR2 YYNGEE. CDR3 DNA: TGTGCCAGCAGCGCGGGACAGAACACCGGGGAGCTGTTTTTT. This encodes CASSAGQNTGELFF.

The V gene is TRBV18, the J gene TRBJ2-3; 7 positions match TRBD2. The CDR3 consists of 14 residues. Germline lookup yields CDR1 KGHSH and CDR2 LQKENI. The V and J ends lost 1 base and 3 bases, in that order; junction bases with no gene match: 1. CDR3 loop: CASSPRGGTDTQYF. CDR3 DNA: TGTGCCAGCTCACCACGGGGGGGAACAGATACGCAGTATTTT.

The rearrangement uses TRBV5-4 and TRBJ2-3, with 8 bases that match TRBD1. CDR1 SGHNT and CDR2 YYREEE come from the germline V gene (reference sequence). The V and J ends lost 0 bases and 2 bases, in that order; junction bases with no gene match: 8. The CDR3 spans 17 residues. The CDR3: CASSLVDRGINTDTQYF. CDR3 DNA: TGTGCCAGCAGCTTGGTAGACAGGGGAATAAACACAGATACGCAGTATTTT.

The V gene is TRBV7-1, the J gene TRBJ2-7; D not resolved. TRBV7-1 belongs to the ORF category, with a function that is uncertain. The CDR3 is 12 residues long. Trimming shortened V by 3 bases and J by 13 bases, and 16 bases separated the two germline ends. The DNA of the CDR3 is TGTGCCAGCAGCTCCAATGGGCCAGGTCAATACTTC. Amino acids: CASSSNGPGQYF.

V usage is TRBV12-5 and J usage is TRBJ2-1; D is unresolved. The V gene's germline CDR1 is LGHNT and CDR2 FRNRAP. V was cut by 0 bases and J by 7 bases, with 10 bases left in between. This CDR3 is built from 14 residues. Here the CDR3 DNA reads TGTGCTAGTGGTTTGGTACTCGTCCAAAATGAGCAGTTCTTC. Translating gives CASGLVLVQNEQFF.

In this sample, this clone turned up once. V usage is TRBV6-6 and J usage is TRBJ1-5; D call uncertain. V shed 2 bases and J shed 1 base, with 9 bases lying between them. This CDR3 region has 15 residues. CDR1 and CDR2 from the germline V gene are MNHNY and SVGAGI (reference sequence). The CDR3 here is CASSYADLSNQPQHF. CDR3 bases: TGTGCCAGCAGTTACGCGGACTTGAGCAATCAGCCCCAGCATTTT.